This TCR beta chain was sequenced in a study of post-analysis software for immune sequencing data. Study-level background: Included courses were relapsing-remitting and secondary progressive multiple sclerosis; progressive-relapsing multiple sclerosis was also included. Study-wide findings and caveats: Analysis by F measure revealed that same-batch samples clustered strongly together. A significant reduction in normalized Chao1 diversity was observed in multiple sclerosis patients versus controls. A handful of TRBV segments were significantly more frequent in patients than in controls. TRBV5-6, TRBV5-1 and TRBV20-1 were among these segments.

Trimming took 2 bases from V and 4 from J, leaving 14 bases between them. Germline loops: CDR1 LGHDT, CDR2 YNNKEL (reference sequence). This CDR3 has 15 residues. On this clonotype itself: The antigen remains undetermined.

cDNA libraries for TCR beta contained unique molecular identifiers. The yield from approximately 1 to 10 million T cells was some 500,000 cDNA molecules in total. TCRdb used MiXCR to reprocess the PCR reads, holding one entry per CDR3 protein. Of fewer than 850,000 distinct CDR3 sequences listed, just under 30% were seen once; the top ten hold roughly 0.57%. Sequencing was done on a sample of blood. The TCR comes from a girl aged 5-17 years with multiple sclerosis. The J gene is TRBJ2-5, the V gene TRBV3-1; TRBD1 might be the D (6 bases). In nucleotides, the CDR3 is TGTGCCAGCAGCCAAAGTGAGGGGGTTGGAGAGACCCAGTACTTC. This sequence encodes CASSQSEGVGETQYF.